This T cell receptor beta chain originates from a study of T cell repertoires in cytomegalovirus infection. The wider study: CMV epitopes used comprised recently identified HLA-C-restricted ones and well-studied HLA-B-restricted ones. Carrying CMV and the relevant HLA type showed in public TCR beta signatures. Overall study findings and caveats: Identification of carriers of CMV plus the relevant HLA was performed using cumulative public TCR beta family frequency. There were HLA-C-restricted CMV-specific TCR beta clonotypes dominating the ex vivo response.

The CDR3 covers 15 residues. Trimming removed 5 bases from V and 5 bases from J; junction bases left unmatched: 5. Germline CDR1 MNHEY, CDR2 SVGAGI. A single record per CDR3 protein comes from TCRdb applying MiXCR to the reads. The sample lists about 110,000 distinct CDR3 sequences, roughly 39% occurring once. This clonotype was seen a single time. Its antigen is currently unknown. This clonotype was sampled from a human donor in good health (CMV status not recorded). Some clones in this sample may be carry-over from other donors' samples. The chain has TRBV6-5 and TRBJ2-3; 12 nucleotides match TRBD2. This sample comprised CD8+ T cells from cultured PBMCs, obtained from culture after CMV antigen stimulation. CDR3 amino acids: CASSMTSGGVDTQYF. The CDR3 DNA sequence: TGTGCCAGCAGTATGACTAGCGGGGGTGTAGATACGCAGTATTTT.